Each of the 4 T cell receptor beta chains below was sequenced from the same sample in a study of blood T cell repertoires in COVID-19. Using immunoSEQ multiplex PCR, the repertoire was profiled, and TCRdb retains in-frame clones only, with some absent. Here the sample spans about 70,000 clones, 70% to 75% being singletons. Sequencing input: peripheral blood. These receptors originate from a woman aged 70-85 years with acute or convalescent COVID-19.

The J gene is TRBJ2-7, the V gene TRBV5-1; unclear D gene. V lost 0 bases to trimming and J lost 5 bases, with 9 bases between them. The CDR3 totals 13 residues. Germline V gene data show CDR1 as SGHRS and CDR2 as YFSETQ. The CDR3 DNA reads TGCGCCAGCAGCTTGGCGGGTAACCACGAGCAGTACTTC. Amino acid sequence: CASSLAGNHEQYF. The variable domain in full, with the rest retrieved from reference TRBV5-1 and TRBJ2-7, is KAGVTQTPRYLIKTRGQQVTLSCSPISGHRSVSWYQQTPGQGLQFLFEYFSETQRNKGNFPGRFSGRQFSNSRSEMNVSTLELGDSALYLCASSLAGNHEQYFGPGTRLTVT.

The CDR3 reads CASRTGSHYEQYF. The CDR3 DNA follows: TGTGCCAGCAGAACAGGGAGCCACTACGAGCAGTACTTC. This rearrangement joins TRBV25-1 to TRBJ2-7; D possibly corresponds to TRBD1 (6 bases). This CDR3 comprises 13 residues. Germline CDR1 MGHDK, CDR2 SYGVNS. V was shortened by 6 bases and J by 3 bases, with 12 bases between the two germline ends.

This clone was seen once. The V and J genes are TRBV28 and TRBJ2-7; 11 bases fit TRBD1. CDR1 and CDR2 (germline): MDHEN, SYDVKM. This CDR3 comprises 18 residues. V shed 1 base, J shed 1 base, and the junction held 9 bases outside the gene matches. CDR3 coding DNA: TGTGCCAGCAGTTTATCGGCCGGGACAGGGGGGAATTCCTACGAGCAGTACTTC. Translated, it gives CASSLSAGTGGNSYEQYF.

The table lists this clone with a count of one. The genes are TRBV2 and TRBJ2-7; D unclear. The CDR3 totals 13 residues. CDR1 and CDR2 from the germline V gene are SNHLY and FYNNEI. The V end was cut by 3 bases, the J end by 3 bases, with 9 bases between. CDR3 sequence: CASSDARHYEQYF. For the CDR3, the DNA is TGTGCCAGCAGTGACGCCAGGCACTACGAGCAGTACTTC.